Presented here are 3 T cell receptor beta chains from one specimen sequenced in a study of blood T cells in healthy people across ages. Together with a sample-barcoded 5' primer, a J-beta primer mix was included in a second PCR lasting roughly 6 to 12 cycles. TCRdb reprocessed the 5' RACE reads with MiXCR, giving one entry per CDR3 protein. Here the sample spans hundreds of thousands of distinct CDR3 sequences, 45% to 65% being singletons. Sequencing input: blood. These receptors were obtained from a man between 60 and 75 years old in good health.

The V and J genes are TRBV5-1 and TRBJ2-1, with TRBD2 matching 8 bases. The V gene end was trimmed by 4 bases and the J gene end by 7 bases; junction bases not matched to a gene: 4. Germline CDR1 is SGHRS and CDR2 is YFSETQ. CDR3 length equals 13 residues. The CDR3 loop reads CASSTGTRNEQFF. In DNA form, the CDR3 reads TGCGCCAGCAGCACCGGGACTAGGAATGAGCAGTTCTTC.

The chain recombines TRBV18 with TRBJ2-7; D perhaps matches TRBD2 (6 bases). The CDR3 sequence is 15 residues long. The ends were cut back, 1 base at V and 0 bases at J, with 10 bases in the middle. Germline CDR1 reads KGHSH; CDR2 reads LQKENI. Here the CDR3 DNA reads TGTGCCAGCTCACCACTCCGGAGGGGCTCCTACGAGCAGTACTTC. The encoded protein is CASSPLRRGSYEQYF.

The chain carries TRBV2 and TRBJ1-1; maybe TRBD1 (6 bases). In germline, CDR1 is SNHLY, CDR2 FYNNEI. The CDR3 extends over 13 amino acids. V was clipped by 6 bases and J by 10 bases, with 18 bases between them. CDR3 DNA sequence: TGTGCCAGCAGGCCGACATTAGGGGGTACAGCTTTCTTT. Residues: CASRPTLGGTAFF.